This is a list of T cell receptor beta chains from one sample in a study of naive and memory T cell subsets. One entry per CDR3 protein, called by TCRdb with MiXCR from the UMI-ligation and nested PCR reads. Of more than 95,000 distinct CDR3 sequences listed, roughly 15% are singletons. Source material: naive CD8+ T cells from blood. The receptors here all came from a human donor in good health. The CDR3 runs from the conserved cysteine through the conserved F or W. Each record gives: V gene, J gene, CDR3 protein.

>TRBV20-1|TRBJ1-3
CSARTSAGSSGNTIYF
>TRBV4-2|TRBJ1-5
CASSLETGGNQPQHF
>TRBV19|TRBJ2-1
CASSPGGTRRNEQFF
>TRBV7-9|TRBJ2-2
CASSLTGGVMKAGELFF
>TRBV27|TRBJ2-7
CAADSPDGEQYF
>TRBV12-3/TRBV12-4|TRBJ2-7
CASSLDGLTSYEQYF
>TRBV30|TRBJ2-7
CAWTLGEGAGEQYF
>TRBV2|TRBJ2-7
CASSEMATLTSEEQYF
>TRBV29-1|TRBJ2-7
CSVHGTASYEQYF
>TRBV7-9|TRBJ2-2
CASSPRGNTGELFF